The sequence of this T cell receptor beta chain was determined in a study of blood T cells in healthy people across ages. Findings and caveats of the study: Conclusively comparing naive with antigen-experienced cells was impossible with unsorted PBMCs.

With a J-beta primer mix and a sample-barcoded 5' primer, a second PCR ran about 7 to 12 cycles. A template-switch adaptor with 12 random nucleotides tagged each cDNA molecule. Sequencing recovered at least 3 million CDR3-containing paired-end reads from each sample. TCRdb itself ran the 5' RACE reads through MiXCR, one entry per CDR3 protein. This table holds about 2 million distinct CDR3 sequences, approximately 50% found once. The germline gives CDR1 SGHTA, CDR2 FQGNSA. This CDR3 has 14 residues. Trimming took off 5 bases at V and 7 bases at J, with 15 bases between the two ends. Note on this clonotype: Antigen: not known.

The genes are TRBV7-2 and TRBJ2-1; D may match TRBD1 or TRBD2 (5 bases each). Source material: blood. The clonotype comes from a woman aged 35 to 49 in good health. The DNA for the CDR3 is TGTGCCAGCAGCCGGGACGCTATCTTTAATGAGCAGTTCTTC. Translation gives CASSRDAIFNEQFF.